Described below is a single T cell receptor (beta chain) sequence and its context. Its cognate antigen is unknown. Researchers ran the PCR with 60 Vbeta and 13 Jbeta primers. Sequencing used immunoSEQ multiplex PCR; TCRdb keeps in-frame clones, though not all of them. The sample includes tens of thousands of clones, 78% seen only once; the top ten take roughly 3%. The data were taken from a study of cytomegalovirus exposure and HLA in healthy donors. In the study overall: Around 180 million T cells yielded 100 million or so unique TCR beta sequences in earlier analysis. Among several hundred genotyped donors, roughly 81% fell in the Caucasian-associated ancestry cluster.

General study findings and limits: The productive fraction for most TCR beta V segments was about 90% or about 30% in an earlier analysis. For most subjects, TCR beta sequences were reported to predict HLA-A and HLA-B alleles with accuracy.

This CDR3 has 15 amino acids. Trimming pared 0 bases from V and 1 base from J, leaving 10 bases between. Germline assignment: CDR1 SGHTA and CDR2 FQGNSA. Sequenced: PBMCs. The V and J genes are TRBV7-2 and TRBJ2-7; no reliable D call. The source is a woman aged 40-49 years in good health and CMV-seronegative. The CDR3, as DNA: TGTGCCAGCAGCTTAGCGTCCAGTTCATCCTACGAGCAGTACTTC. Translated: CASSLASSSSYEQYF.